Listed below are T cell receptor beta chains from one sample, sequenced in a study of cytomegalovirus exposure and HLA in healthy donors. Here immunoSEQ multiplex PCR was the method, and the copy in TCRdb shows in-frame clones only, minus some. The sample comprises roughly 300,000 clones, 86% of which are singletons, and around 0.8% rests with the top ten. Sequenced: PBMCs. The receptors here all came from a young woman in good health and CMV-seronegative. Each CDR3 is given without its conserved first and last residue. The order of the fields is J gene, V gene, CDR3 protein.

TRBJ2-7 | TRBV9 | ASSPRGAGAYEQY
TRBJ2-1 | TRBV30 | AWSVFGSSSYNEQF
TRBJ2-3 | TRBV6-5 | ASSLTFLFDTQY
TRBJ2-7 | TRBV10-3 | AISESFLAGAYEQY
TRBJ2-1 | TRBV5-6 | ASSQLAGGGDEQF
TRBJ2-1 | TRBV7-3 | ASSLGPSGAYNEQF
TRBJ1-1 | TRBV6-6 | ASSGAGVNTEAF
TRBJ2-1 | TRBV9 | ASSLLAGGPPSYNEQF
TRBJ2-1 | TRBV5-4 | ASSPRSGLAGGNEQF
TRBJ2-3 | TRBV9 | ASSPRGQGGTDTQY
TRBJ2-2 | TRBV9 | ASSVEVTLNTGELF
TRBJ2-2 | TRBV5-1 | ASSWSGGFANTGELF
TRBJ1-2 | TRBV5-4 | ASSLPGQTNYGYT
TRBJ2-7 | TRBV7-9 | ASRPITTDSYEQY
TRBJ1-2 | TRBV10-3 | AISEENGRGYT
TRBJ2-7 | TRBV7-7 | ASSSPGAPHEQY
TRBJ2-2 | TRBV15 | ATSETTQPGELF
TRBJ2-3 | TRBV7-3 | ASSLTSGLTDTQY
TRBJ2-7 | TRBV11-2 | ASSRIQDGYEQY
TRBJ1-1 | TRBV7-3 | ASSSTGNTEAF
TRBJ1-4 | TRBV6-5 | ASRSGDRGGEKLF
TRBJ2-7 | TRBV7-2 | ASSLGGTSPAKSSYEQY
TRBJ2-5 | TRBV29-1 | SVQPATGMTQETQY
TRBJ2-5 | TRBV10-3 | AISESTTGGEETQY
TRBJ2-7 | TRBV10-3 | AISERTGGYEQY
TRBJ1-1 | TRBV10-3 | ATRGSGGNTEAF
TRBJ2-1 | TRBV7-2 | ASSLVGLAGFYNEQF
TRBJ1-2 | TRBV5-4 | ASSLEYGYT